This T cell receptor beta chain was recorded in a study of OX40 agonist ivuxolimab in advanced cancers. The CDR3 consists of 16 residues. Germline trimming cut 2 bases from V and 4 bases from J; bases unmatched to any gene: 3. In germline, CDR1 is KGHSH, CDR2 LQKENI. Generated by immunoSEQ multiplex PCR, the TCRdb table keeps only in-frame clones and is missing some. Among 76,000 or so clones, approximately 85% were seen once, and the ten largest hold about 0.6%. In the case of this clone: This sample includes further DNA sequences coding for the same CDR3.

This receptor was taken from an adult with an advanced solid tumor such as melanoma, head and neck, liver or kidney cancer. The chain has TRBV18 and TRBJ1-6; 9 bases agree with TRBD1. Sequencing used CD4+ or CD8+ T cells sorted from blood, obtained in a trial of the OX40 agonist ivuxolimab. CDR3 sequence (DNA): TGTGCCAGCTCACCAACGGGGACAGGGTATAATTCACCCCTCCACTTT. Amino acids: CASSPTGTGYNSPLHF.